These 15 T cell receptor beta chains share one sample of origin, sequenced in a study of shared clonotypes between healthy human individuals. The assay was immunoSEQ multiplex PCR, and TCRdb's table has in-frame clones only and misses some. The table records 2 million to 2.5 million clones, roughly 92% of them present only once. The specimen sequenced was naive CD4+ T cells from PBMCs. As to subset: CD45RA+ positively selected. Every receptor here comes from a man between 18 and 29 years old in good health. Some clones in this sample may be carry-over from other donors' samples.

The V call is TRBV28, the J call TRBJ1-5, with D unresolved. Trimming left V 3 bases short and J 0 bases short, with 12 bases between. Germline assignment: CDR1 MDHEN and CDR2 SYDVKM. The CDR3 consists of 16 residues. CDR3 bases: TGTGCCAGCAGTTTTCCTAAGAGGTATAGCAATCAGCCCCAGCATTTT. It translates to CASSFPKRYSNQPQHF.

This clone has a single count. The identical CDR3 is also encoded by other nucleotide sequences in the sample. The gene calls are TRBV6-5 and TRBJ2-7, with D perhaps assigned TRBD1 or TRBD2 (5 bases each). Germline V gene lookup returns CDR1 MNHEY and CDR2 SVGAGI. V was pared by 0 bases and J by 4 bases, with 10 bases between. The CDR3 is 14 amino acids. CDR3 region: CASSYSRGGYEQYF. The DNA of the CDR3 is TGTGCCAGCAGTTACTCGAGGGGTGGGTACGAGCAGTACTTC.

This rearrangement joins TRBV15 to TRBJ2-5; D is undetermined. The ends were cut back, 0 bases at V and 4 bases at J, with 9 bases in the middle. The CDR3 consists of 14 residues. Germline V gene lookup returns CDR1 LNHNV and CDR2 YYDKDF (reference sequence). CDR3 protein: CATSRDSLGETQYF. The DNA for the CDR3 is TGTGCCACCAGCAGAGATTCTTTGGGAGAGACCCAGTACTTC.

The rearrangement links TRBV11-2 to TRBJ1-4; D gene uncertain. CDR1 and CDR2 (germline): SGHAT, FQNNGV. The CDR3 is 12 residues long. V was shortened by 3 bases and J by 6 bases, with 5 bases between the two germline ends. The CDR3: CASSFQDEKLFF. CDR3 bases: TGTGCCAGCAGCTTCCAGGATGAAAAACTGTTTTTT.

This rearrangement joins TRBV20-1 to TRBJ2-1; the D gene is possibly TRBD1 (6 bases). The CDR3 covers 11 residues. Trimming cost V 7 bases and J 4 bases, with 8 bases left between them. Germline V CDR1 and CDR2: DFQATT, SNEGSKA (reference sequence). CDR3 protein: CSVDRYNEQFF. The CDR3 DNA sequence: TGCAGTGTTGACAGGTACAATGAGCAGTTCTTC.

This chain links TRBV10-2 with TRBJ2-5; 15 positions match TRBD2. Looked up from germline, CDR1 is WSHSY and CDR2 is SAAADI. The CDR3 has 18 amino acids. J lost 4 bases, V lost 6 bases, and 12 bases had no gene match. The CDR3 DNA follows: TGCGCCAGCAGCCACGGACTAGCGGGGGGGAGAGGTGTAGAGACCCAGTACTTC. It codes for CASSHGLAGGRGVETQYF.

A note on this clone: Other DNA variants within this sample encode the same CDR3. The genes are TRBV28 and TRBJ2-7; D unresolved. The V end lost 7 bases, the J end lost 3 bases, and 10 bases lay between the germline ends. Germline V gene sequence: CDR1 MDHEN, CDR2 SYDVKM. The CDR3 runs to 12 residues. The CDR3 region is CASTPRSYEQYF. CDR3 nucleotide sequence: TGTGCCAGCACTCCTCGTAGCTACGAGCAGTACTTC.

V gene TRBV6-5 combines with J gene TRBJ2-1; D possibly corresponds to TRBD1 (6 bases). Germline V gives CDR1 MNHEY, CDR2 SVGAGI. The V and J ends lost 4 bases and 7 bases respectively, with 17 bases between them. This CDR3 is built from 15 residues. The CDR3: CASSLNRDIRNEQFF. CDR3 bases: TGTGCCAGCAGTTTAAATCGGGACATTAGGAATGAGCAGTTCTTC.

This chain joins TRBV4-1 and TRBJ2-2; D call uncertain. Per germline, CDR1 MGHRA and CDR2 YSYEKL. The CDR3 loop spans 15 amino acids. Trimming removed 1 base from V and 5 bases from J, with 11 bases in between. The CDR3 nucleotides are TGCGCCAGCAGCCAAGTTGGCCGGCAGACCGGGGAGCTGTTTTTT. Translation gives CASSQVGRQTGELFF.

This chain uses TRBV4-2 with TRBJ1-6; D gene uncertain. CDR1 is LGHNA, CDR2 YNFKEQ, per germline. V was cut by 1 base and J by 9 bases, with 4 bases left in between. This CDR3 has 12 amino acids. This chain's CDR3 is CASSQGVSPLHF. CDR3 sequence (DNA): TGTGCCAGCAGCCAAGGAGTTTCACCCCTCCACTTT.

The J gene is TRBJ1-2, the V gene TRBV10-3, with 12 bases that match TRBD1. Germline V gene data show CDR1 as ENHRY and CDR2 as SYGVKD. The CDR3 has 16 amino acids. V was clipped by 2 bases and J by 7 bases; unmatched bases: 8. CDR3 sequence: CAISELPGTGGPGYTF. CDR3 bases: TGTGCCATCAGTGAGCTACCCGGGACAGGGGGCCCTGGCTACACCTTC.

This chain uses TRBV9 with TRBJ2-2; 7 positions agree with TRBD2. After removal of 0 bases from V and 4 bases from J, the junction contained 3 bases not matched to a gene. The germline gives CDR1 SGDLS, CDR2 YYNGEE. There are 15 residues in the CDR3. CDR3 DNA: TGTGCCAGCAGCGTAGGGGGAGGGGCCACCGGGGAGCTGTTTTTT. Translated, it gives CASSVGGGATGELFF.

This clone was picked up a small number of times. The genes are TRBV6-1 and TRBJ1-5; 7 nucleotides match TRBD1. The CDR3 extends over 14 amino acids. Germline CDR1 reads MNHNS; CDR2 reads SASEGT. Unmatched junction bases numbered 5, after V lost 6 bases and J lost 3 bases. The CDR3 is CASRGTVINQPQHF. Written as DNA, the CDR3 is TGTGCCAGCAGGGGGACAGTCATCAATCAGCCCCAGCATTTT.

The rearrangement joins TRBV9 to TRBJ2-1, with 11 nucleotides matching TRBD2. The CDR3 is 15 residues long. V lost 4 bases to trimming and J lost 6 bases; unmatched junction nucleotides: 6. The germline CDR1 and CDR2 sequences are SGDLS and YYNGEE. CDR3 loop: CASSPTSGRGNEQFF. The CDR3 DNA is TGTGCCAGCAGCCCTACTAGCGGGAGAGGCAATGAGCAGTTCTTC.

Of note for this clone: A read error may account for a junction end that differs from germline. The chain joins TRBV28 to TRBJ2-4; 7 nucleotides align to TRBD1. CDR1 and CDR2 (germline): MDHEN, SYDVKM. The CDR3 is made up of 11 amino acids. CDR3 bases: TGTGCCAGCAGCACCTGGAGACAGGGTGCTTTC. Translating gives CASSTWRQGAF.